One and the same sample provided the 29 T cell receptor beta chains below, sequenced in a study. Each CDR3 protein is one row after TCRdb ran MiXCR on the 5' RACE reads. The sample has approximately 7,000 distinct CDR3 sequences, about three quarters seen once. The sorted Tregs were CD4+CD25+CD127-/low cells. The specimen was tumor-infiltrating Tregs sorted from the breast tumor. Receptor source: a female donor with breast cancer.

This clonotype has more than one count but fewer than ten. V gene TRBV5-1 combines with J gene TRBJ2-2, with D unresolved. The CDR3 totals 15 residues. Germline CDR1 reads SGHRS; CDR2 reads YFSETQ. Trimming removed 5 bases from V and 0 bases from J, with 11 bases in between. Here the CDR3 reads CASRWAATNTGELFF. The CDR3 DNA follows: TGCGCCAGCAGATGGGCAGCAACGAACACCGGGGAGCTGTTTTTT.

The chain is built from TRBV20-1 and TRBJ1-6; D might be TRBD1 (5 bases). Trimming removed 0 bases from V and 0 bases from J, with 9 bases in between. CDR1 is DFQATT, CDR2 SNEGSKA, per germline (reference sequence). There are 16 residues in the CDR3. This CDR3 is CSARDERGSYNSPLHF. The CDR3, as DNA: TGCAGTGCTAGAGATGAGAGGGGCTCCTATAATTCACCCCTCCACTTT.

This chain uses TRBV6-2 or TRBV6-3 with TRBJ2-5, with unresolved D. Trimming cost V 0 bases and J 4 bases, with 12 bases left between them. The CDR3 loop spans 15 amino acids. From germline, CDR1 is MNHEY and CDR2 SVGEGT. The CDR3 nucleotides are TGTGCCAGCAGTTACTCATCCTCCGGATCAGAGACCCAGTACTTC. Its translation: CASSYSSSGSETQYF.

In regard to this clonotype: The conserved final phenylalanine or tryptophan is absent from the CDR3, which likely points to a read error. No DNA is shown, since the ends of the CDR3 on it are uncertain; the CDR3 is the one TCRdb lists. The chain carries TRBV12-3 or TRBV12-4 and TRBJ1-1; TRBD1, the table's D call, was not compared with the DNA. The CDR3 has 13 amino acids, counting both end residues. CDR3 region: CASSSGQVERIFL.

The rearrangement uses TRBV10-1 and TRBJ2-5; no firm D call. The germline V and J ends were trimmed by 6 bases and 4 bases, with 9 bases remaining between them. CDR1 is WNHNN and CDR2 is SYGVQD in the germline V gene (reference sequence). CDR3 length: 12 amino acids. The CDR3: CASSDTLETQYF. CDR3 DNA: TGCGCCAGCAGCGATACATTAGAGACCCAGTACTTC.

The chain uses TRBV4-2 and TRBJ2-3; 9 bases agree with TRBD2. Germline values: CDR1 LGHNA, CDR2 YNFKEQ. This CDR3 comprises 17 residues. V shed 0 bases, J shed 4 bases, and the junction held 8 bases outside the gene matches. The CDR3 sequence: CASSQDSGGGASDTQYF. DNA for the CDR3: TGTGCCAGCAGCCAAGATAGCGGCGGGGGGGCCTCAGATACGCAGTATTTT.

The chain is built from TRBV4-1 and TRBJ2-7; 8 nucleotides align to TRBD2. J gave up 5 bases and V 5 bases, and 11 bases lay outside the gene matches. The CDR3 contains 15 residues. CDR1 and CDR2 from the germline V gene are MGHRA and YSYEKL. The CDR3 spells CASSSPSGSINEQYF. For the CDR3, the DNA is TGCGCCAGCAGCTCACCAAGCGGGAGTATCAACGAGCAGTACTTC.

The V gene is TRBV6-1, the J gene TRBJ1-5, with 7 bases that match TRBD1. V lost 4 bases to trimming and J lost 3 bases; unmatched junction nucleotides: 6. Germline V gene data show CDR1 as MNHNS and CDR2 as SASEGT. The CDR3 totals 15 residues. The CDR3, as DNA: TGTGCCAGCAGTGGGGCAGGGGGACCCAATCAGCCCCAGCATTTT. Residues: CASSGAGGPNQPQHF.

The J gene is TRBJ1-6, the V gene TRBV20-1; no clear D. The V end lost 3 bases, the J end lost 9 bases, and 15 bases lay between the germline ends. The CDR3 loop spans 14 amino acids. The germline gives CDR1 DFQATT, CDR2 SNEGSKA (reference sequence). The CDR3 DNA reads TGCAGTGCTAGTGGACGATTCGAGGGTTCACCCCTCCACTTT. It yields the protein CSASGRFEGSPLHF.

The chain links TRBV7-9 to TRBJ2-1; 7 bases are shared with TRBD1. The J segment lost 4 bases and the V segment lost 4 bases, leaving 7 bases of the junction unmatched. CDR1 is SEHNR and CDR2 is FQNEAQ in the germline V gene (reference sequence). The CDR3 contains 15 residues. CDR3 residues: CASSSMDRTYNEQFF. CDR3 DNA sequence: TGTGCCAGCAGCTCGATGGACAGGACATACAATGAGCAGTTCTTC.

A note on this clonotype: Compared with germline, one end of the junction differs, possibly owing to a read error. The chain combines TRBV7-9 with TRBJ1-2, with 7 bases fitting TRBD1. This CDR3 spans 15 amino acids. CDR1 is SEHNR, CDR2 FQNEAQ, per germline (reference sequence). The CDR3 bases are TGTGCCAGCAGCTCTACAGGGGCGACTAACTATGGCTACGCCTTC. Translation: CASSSTGATNYGYAF. Filled out from reference TRBV7-9 and TRBJ1-2, the complete variable domain reads DTGVSQNPRHKITKRGQNVTFRCDPISEHNRLYWYRQTLGQGPEFLTYFQNEAQLEKSRLLSDRFSAERPKGSFSTLEIQRTEQGDSAMYLCASSSTGATNYGYAFGSGTRLTVV.

This clonotype has a single count. J is TRBJ2-3 and V is TRBV4-1, with D possibly matching TRBD2 (5 bases). This CDR3 has 15 amino acids. Germline CDR1 reads MGHRA; CDR2 reads YSYEKL. The V gene lost 0 bases and the J gene lost 4 bases, with 11 bases spanning the gap. The CDR3 protein is CASSQDRTGADTQYF. The CDR3 DNA sequence: TGCGCCAGCAGCCAAGATCGGACTGGTGCAGATACGCAGTATTTT.

This clonotype was counted a single time. The chain uses TRBV3-1 and TRBJ2-1; D unclear. The CDR3 runs to 12 residues. The V gene's germline CDR1 is LGHDT and CDR2 YNNKEL (reference sequence). V was cut by 2 bases and J by 10 bases, with 9 bases left in between. Written as DNA, the CDR3 is TGTGCCAGCAGCCAACGATACGGGGAGCAGTTCTTC. Translating it yields CASSQRYGEQFF.

CDR3 in amino acids: CASRGSSYEQYF. CDR3 coding DNA: TGTGCCAGCAGGGGCAGCTCCTACGAGCAGTACTTC. This rearrangement joins TRBV11-3 to TRBJ2-7; D gene uncertain. The CDR3 is 12 amino acids. Per germline, CDR1 SGHNT and CDR2 YENEEA. Trimming removed 6 bases from V and 0 bases from J, with 6 bases in between. Full variable domain (outside the CDR3, taken from reference TRBV11-3 and TRBJ2-7): EAGVVQSPRYKIIEKKQPVAFWCNPISGHNTLYWYLQNLGQGPELLIRYENEEAVDDSQLPKDRFSAERLKGVDSTLKIQPAELGDSAVYLCASRGSSYEQYFGPGTRLTVT.

This chain connects TRBV6-1 to TRBJ2-7; no clear D. This CDR3 comprises 14 residues. Germline V lookup: CDR1 MNHNS, CDR2 SASEGT. The ends were cut back, 4 bases at V and 1 base at J, with 11 bases in the middle. This CDR3 is CASSASLTSYEQYF. CDR3 nucleotides: TGTGCCAGCAGTGCCTCCTTGACATCCTACGAGCAGTACTTC.

This sequence joins TRBV2 and TRBJ2-7; TRBD1 matches at 7 bases. CDR1 and CDR2 (germline): SNHLY, FYNNEI. The CDR3 totals 13 residues. The V gene end was trimmed by 6 bases and the J gene end by 7 bases; junction bases not matched to a gene: 9. The CDR3 protein is CASRRDSQGEQYF. CDR3 DNA sequence: TGTGCCAGCAGGAGGGACAGCCAAGGGGAGCAGTACTTC.

The V and J genes are TRBV29-1 and TRBJ2-7, with no clear D. CDR3 length: 13 residues. Germline V gene data show CDR1 as SQVTM and CDR2 as ANQGSEA. The V end was cut by 4 bases, the J end by 2 bases, with 12 bases between. The CDR3 here is CSVVLMKTYEQYF. The CDR3 coding sequence is TGCAGCGTTGTACTTATGAAGACCTACGAGCAGTACTTC.

This clonotype was recorded once. This rearrangement joins TRBV10-3 to TRBJ2-7; TRBD1 matches at 8 bases. Germline CDR1 is ENHRY and CDR2 is SYGVKD. The CDR3 spans 13 residues. The junction had 5 bases not matched to a gene; V was cut back by 4 bases and J by 6 bases. The CDR3 loop is CAISADRGGEQYF. The CDR3 nucleotides are TGTGCCATCAGTGCCGACAGGGGAGGCGAGCAGTACTTC.

This clonotype was counted a few times. The chain joins TRBV5-1 to TRBJ1-2; TRBD1 matches at 10 bases. This CDR3 region has 12 residues. From germline, CDR1 is SGHRS and CDR2 YFSETQ. Trimming at V came to 4 bases and at J to 6 bases, leaving 0 bases not matched to a gene. CDR3 nucleotides: TGCGCCAGCAGCGGGACAGGGGATGGCTACACCTTC. This sequence encodes CASSGTGDGYTF.

The CDR3 region has the DNA TGTGCCAGCAGTAAGGCAGGGTCGGGTTCCTACGAGCAGTACTTC. This gives the protein CASSKAGSGSYEQYF. V usage is TRBV6-5 and J usage is TRBJ2-7; a weak D match, TRBD1 (5 bases). Trimming removed 5 bases from V and 1 base from J, with 15 bases in between. CDR3 length equals 15 residues. CDR1 and CDR2 from the germline V gene are MNHEY and SVGAGI.

The chain recombines TRBV20-1 with TRBJ2-3, with 14 bases aligning to TRBD2. CDR1 is DFQATT, CDR2 SNEGSKA, per germline (reference sequence). Trimming cost V 1 base and J 1 base; bases outside gene matches: 4. This CDR3 has 17 amino acids. In nucleotides, the CDR3 is TGCAGTGCTAGAGCCTCGGGACTAGCGGGGGGCACAGATACGCAGTATTTT. Amino acids: CSARASGLAGGTDTQYF.

This rearrangement joins TRBV27 to TRBJ2-4, with TRBD2 as a possible D gene (7 bases). V lost 4 bases to trimming and J lost 9 bases, with 25 bases between them. Germline values: CDR1 MNHEY, CDR2 SMNVEV (reference sequence). The length of the CDR3 is 17 residues. The CDR3 protein is CASSSTTSGGLWGIQYF. In DNA, the CDR3 is TGTGCCAGCAGTTCCACCACATCCGGGGGGCTATGGGGCATTCAGTACTTC.

The J gene is TRBJ2-1, the V gene TRBV9; D not certain. Trimming took 2 bases from V and 4 from J, leaving 13 bases between them. Germline CDR1 is SGDLS and CDR2 is YYNGEE. CDR3 length: 15 amino acids. In DNA form, the CDR3 reads TGTGCCAGCAGCGTTTCGGCAGTACCATACAATGAGCAGTTCTTC. It is translated as CASSVSAVPYNEQFF.

This chain links TRBV7-9 with TRBJ1-1; D may be TRBD1 (6 bases). Germline assignment: CDR1 SEHNR and CDR2 FQNEAQ (reference sequence). Between the trimmed V and J ends, which lost 0 bases and 3 bases, there was a span of 11 bases. The CDR3 covers 15 residues. CDR3 loop: CASSLAQGQYTEAFF. Written as DNA, the CDR3 is TGTGCCAGCAGCTTAGCCCAGGGGCAATACACTGAAGCTTTCTTT.

The chain combines TRBV7-2 with TRBJ2-2; no clear D. The CDR3 contains 14 residues. The V gene's germline CDR1 is SGHTA and CDR2 FQGNSA. V was pared by 4 bases and J by 6 bases, with 12 bases between. CDR3 amino acids: CASSYNQVAGELFF. In nucleotides, the CDR3 is TGTGCCAGCAGCTATAACCAGGTGGCCGGGGAGCTGTTTTTT.

J is TRBJ2-1 and V is TRBV9; TRBD2 aligns across 7 bases. The CDR3 loop spans 15 amino acids. Germline assignment: CDR1 SGDLS and CDR2 YYNGEE. J gave up 2 bases and V 1 base, and 3 bases lay outside the gene matches. The chain's CDR3 is CASSVTSETYNEQFF. CDR3 DNA: TGTGCCAGCAGCGTAACTAGCGAGACCTACAATGAGCAGTTCTTC. Full variable domain (rest looked up from reference TRBV9 and TRBJ2-1): DSGVTQTPKHLITATGQRVTLRCSPRSGDLSVYWYQQSLDQGLQFLIQYYNGEERAKGNILERFSAQQFPDLHSELNLSSLELGDSALYFCASSVTSETYNEQFFGPGTRLTVL.

The V call is TRBV6-1, the J call TRBJ1-3, with 8 positions matching TRBD1. Germline V CDR1 and CDR2: MNHNS, SASEGT. This CDR3 has 15 amino acids. Losses at the gene ends were 1 base for V and 7 bases for J; bases not matched to a gene: 6. CDR3: CASSEVGTGRNTIYF. CDR3 DNA: TGTGCCAGCAGTGAAGTTGGGACAGGCCGGAACACCATATATTTT.

This clonotype appeared a few times. The chain employs TRBV20-1 and TRBJ2-7; a weak D match, TRBD1 (6 bases). Germline CDR1 DFQATT, CDR2 SNEGSKA (reference sequence). The CDR3 loop spans 12 amino acids. The V gene lost 6 bases and the J gene lost 3 bases, with 12 bases spanning the gap. CDR3 sequence (DNA): TGCAGTGCCCCGGACAGAGACTACGAGCAGTACTTC. Its protein is CSAPDRDYEQYF.

The chain couples TRBV29-1 to TRBJ1-2; D not resolved. The germline V and J ends were trimmed by 3 bases and 2 bases, with 10 bases remaining between them. Germline V gene lookup returns CDR1 SQVTM and CDR2 ANQGSEA. The CDR3 spans 13 residues. CDR3 sequence: CSVDGPENYGYTF. The CDR3 bases are TGCAGCGTTGACGGTCCAGAAAACTATGGCTACACCTTC.